Listed below are T cell receptor beta chains from one sample, sequenced in a study of blood T cells in healthy people across ages. Using its own MiXCR run on the 5' RACE reads, TCRdb lists one record per CDR3 protein. The sample holds 500,000 to 550,000 distinct CDR3 sequences, less than 25% seen once. In addition, the sample was reused for a study of T cells of mothers and their children.

The sample taken for sequencing was blood. Source of these receptors: a boy younger than 18 in good health. CDR3s include the opening cysteine and the closing phenylalanine or tryptophan. A D gene is named only where the DNA matches it firmly. The size of a clone is reported for some rows only, either as once, few or many, or as a class for expanded clones.

v_gene	abundance	d_gene	j_gene	CDR3aa	CDR3nt
TRBV27	few	NA	TRBJ2-7	CASQRGGKRYEQYF	TGTGCCAGCCAACGTGGGGGGAAGAGGTACGAGCAGTACTTC
TRBV7-2	NA	TRBD2	TRBJ2-5	CARSPILAEQETQYF	TGTGCCCGCAGCCCCATCCTAGCGGAACAAGAGACCCAGTACTTC
TRBV20-1	few	NA	TRBJ2-5	CSASRVFGRETQYF	TGCAGTGCTAGCAGGGTCTTTGGTAGGGAGACCCAGTACTTC
TRBV7-2	few	NA	TRBJ1-1	CASSLGLTSNTEAFF	TGTGCCAGCAGCTTAGGCCTGACCAGTAACACTGAAGCTTTCTTT
TRBV10-3	NA	TRBD1	TRBJ1-5	CAISESRDSQPQHF	TGTGCCATCAGTGAGTCCCGGGACAGTCAGCCCCAGCATTTT
TRBV28	few	TRBD1	TRBJ2-7	CASRNRDRVPHEQYF	TGTGCCAGCAGGAACCGGGACAGAGTTCCCCACGAGCAGTACTTC
TRBV3-1	NA	NA	TRBJ1-5	CASSQARDSVGNQPQHF	TGTGCCAGCAGCCAAGCCCGGGACTCGGTCGGCAATCAGCCCCAGCATTTT
TRBV7-8	few	NA	TRBJ1-1	CASSLLYRVGPSEAFF	TGTGCCAGCAGCTTATTATATCGGGTTGGGCCATCTGAAGCTTTCTTT
TRBV12-3/TRBV12-4	few	NA	TRBJ2-4	CASSFYLTKNIQYF	TGTGCCAGCAGTTTTTACCTAACCAAAAACATTCAGTACTTC
TRBV28	many	TRBD2	TRBJ2-5	CASSLFSGGSETQYF	TGTGCCAGCAGTTTATTTTCCGGGGGGAGTGAGACCCAGTACTTC
TRBV24-1	few	NA	TRBJ2-5	CATSDLSLGYQYF	TGTGCCACCAGTGATTTGTCCCTGGGATACCAGTACTTC
TRBV3-1	many	NA	TRBJ2-7	CASSQDGGPYEQYF	TGTGCCAGCAGCCAAGATGGCGGACCCTACGAGCAGTACTTC
TRBV28	NA	TRBD2	TRBJ2-7	CASSSVAGVYEQYF	TGTGCCAGCAGCTCCGTAGCGGGAGTCTACGAGCAGTACTTC
TRBV4-1	many	NA	TRBJ2-5	CASSQILAEETQYF	TGCGCCAGCAGCCAAATACTAGCCGAAGAGACCCAGTACTTC
TRBV13	few	NA	TRBJ2-1	CASGNIGGNYNEQFF	TGTGCCAGCGGAAATATTGGAGGTAATTACAATGAGCAGTTCTTC
TRBV10-3	many	TRBD1	TRBJ2-5	CAISDRGETQYF	TGTGCCATCAGCGACAGGGGAGAGACCCAGTACTTC
TRBV7-3	few	NA	TRBJ1-4	CASSPLGGTHEKLFF	TGTGCCAGCAGTCCTCTTGGCGGGACCCATGAAAAACTGTTTTTT
TRBV27	NA	NA	TRBJ2-3	CASSFSVSSTDTQYF	TGTGCCAGCAGTTTTTCCGTAAGCAGCACAGATACGCAGTATTTT
TRBV4-3	few	NA	TRBJ2-1	CASSQERSSFPPYNEQFF	TGCGCCAGCAGCCAAGAGCGGTCAAGCTTTCCTCCCTACAATGAGCAGTTCTTC
TRBV5-6	NA	NA	TRBJ2-1	CASSSSGLRSNNEQFF	TGTGCCAGCAGCTCCTCCGGACTACGGTCGAACAATGAGCAGTTCTTC
TRBV20-1	NA	TRBD2	TRBJ2-1	CSARLAGGTTNNEQFF	TGCAGTGCTAGGTTAGCGGGAGGTACTACCAACAATGAGCAGTTCTTC
TRBV20-1	NA	NA	TRBJ1-5	CSARGVLRGGGVDQPQHF	TGCAGTGCTAGAGGCGTCCTCCGCGGGGGGGGCGTCGATCAGCCCCAGCATTTT
TRBV30	NA	NA	TRBJ2-5	CAYQKKNQETQYF	TGTGCCTACCAAAAGAAGAATCAAGAGACCCAGTACTTC
TRBV9	NA	NA	TRBJ2-4	CASSPPGLDIQYF	TGTGCCAGCAGCCCACCGGGTTTGGACATTCAGTACTTC
TRBV6-6	few	NA	TRBJ2-5	CASSYSAGSGTQYF	TGTGCCAGCAGTTACTCTGCCGGGTCCGGGACCCAGTACTTC
TRBV7-9	few	NA	TRBJ2-5	CASSLARGSETQYF	TGTGCCAGCAGCCTTGCCAGGGGCTCGGAGACCCAGTACTTC
TRBV5-5	few	TRBD1	TRBJ2-7	CASSLGGTGEYEQYF	TGTGCCAGCAGCTTGGGGGGGACAGGCGAGTACGAGCAGTACTTC
TRBV9	NA	TRBD1	TRBJ1-6	CASSLGQGGQSWNSPLHF	TGTGCCAGCAGCCTCGGACAGGGAGGTCAATCGTGGAATTCACCCCTCCACTTT
TRBV3-1	few	TRBD2	TRBJ2-3	CASSPSGLAVVDTQYF	TGTGCCAGCAGCCCGTCGGGACTAGCGGTGGTGGATACGCAGTATTTT
TRBV6-2/TRBV6-3	NA	TRBD1	TRBJ2-5	CASSYGTGASETQYF	TGTGCCAGCAGTTACGGGACAGGGGCCTCAGAGACCCAGTACTTC
TRBV2	NA	NA	TRBJ1-2	CASSETKRGLLGYTF	TGTGCCAGCAGTGAAACGAAGAGGGGACTTTTGGGCTACACCTTC
TRBV20-1	NA	NA	TRBJ2-7	CSPRGTPSSYEQYF	TGCAGTCCCCGGGGGACTCCGAGCTCCTACGAGCAGTACTTC
TRBV29-1	few	TRBD2	TRBJ2-5	CSVEVSSGVPQYF	TGCAGCGTTGAGGTTTCTAGCGGAGTTCCCCAGTACTTC
TRBV4-3	NA	TRBD1	TRBJ1-5	CASSHCVGTGVCQPQHF	TGCGCCAGCAGCCATTGCGTCGGGACAGGGGTATGTCAGCCCCAGCATTTT
TRBV13	few	NA	TRBJ2-7	CASSLDGEAGKQYF	TGTGCCAGCAGCTTAGATGGGGAAGCCGGGAAGCAGTACTTC
TRBV7-2	NA	NA	TRBJ2-5	CASSGLHREETQYF	TGTGCCAGCAGCGGTCTACACAGGGAAGAGACCCAGTACTTC
TRBV6-6	NA	TRBD1	TRBJ2-1	CASSYAPGQVNNEQFF	TGTGCCAGCAGTTACGCACCGGGACAGGTGAACAATGAGCAGTTCTTC
TRBV12-3/TRBV12-4	NA	TRBD2	TRBJ2-1	CASSLAWAGLASVEQFF	TGTGCCAGCAGCTTGGCCTGGGCGGGACTAGCTAGTGTTGAGCAGTTCTTC
TRBV7-2	few	NA	TRBJ2-1	CASSLAPAGDEQFF	TGTGCCAGCAGCTTAGCTCCAGCTGGCGATGAACAGTTCTTC
TRBV4-1	few	NA	TRBJ2-7	CASSPADGPEQYF	TGCGCCAGCAGCCCAGCCGACGGGCCCGAGCAGTACTTC
TRBV6-7	NA	TRBD2	TRBJ2-7	CASSFKTSGRLSSYEQYF	TGTGCCAGCAGTTTCAAGACTAGCGGGAGGCTGAGCTCCTACGAGCAGTACTTC